These 6 T cell receptor beta chains came from one sample sequenced in a study of blood T cell repertoires in COVID-19. Profiled with immunoSEQ multiplex PCR; TCRdb holds only in-frame clones, not every one. The sample includes about 54,000 clones, about nine tenths of them seen just once. Sequences were obtained from peripheral blood. The receptors derive from a man aged 60-69 years with active COVID-19.

In its sample, this clone was seen once. This chain joins TRBV5-1 and TRBJ2-3; maybe TRBD2 (6 bases). V lost 0 bases, J lost 1 base, and 9 bases lay in between. The CDR3 has 15 residues. Germline V CDR1 and CDR2: SGHRS, YFSETQ. The CDR3 is CASSLAGGGTDTQYF. The DNA of the CDR3 is TGCGCCAGCAGCTTGGCCGGGGGTGGCACAGATACGCAGTATTTT.

The chain has TRBV18 and TRBJ2-7; 9 bases map to TRBD1. Germline-derived CDR1 and CDR2 are KGHSH and LQKENI. This CDR3 has 14 amino acids. J lost 7 bases, V lost 3 bases, and 7 bases had no gene match. This CDR3 reads CASSPGQGKREQYF. For the CDR3, the DNA is TGTGCCAGCTCACCGGGACAGGGTAAGAGGGAGCAGTACTTC.

The chain employs TRBV4-2 and TRBJ2-7; 14 bases line up with TRBD2. V lost 4 bases and J lost 5; bases outside the gene matches: 1. The CDR3 sequence is 14 residues long. Germline assignment: CDR1 LGHNA and CDR2 YNFKEQ. Here the CDR3 DNA reads TGTGCCAGCAGCCCGGGACTAGCGGGAGACGAGCAGTACTTC. Encoded protein: CASSPGLAGDEQYF.

V and J are TRBV5-1 and TRBJ2-7, with TRBD1 matching over 10 bases. Germline V gives CDR1 SGHRS, CDR2 YFSETQ. There are 15 residues in the CDR3. V was clipped by 0 bases and J by 1 base; unmatched bases: 1. This CDR3 reads CASSLGGQGSYEQYF. The CDR3 DNA reads TGCGCCAGCAGCTTGGGGGGACAGGGGTCCTACGAGCAGTACTTC.

This clone came up once. V is TRBV7-3 and J is TRBJ2-5; a weak D match, TRBD2 (6 bases). The germline V gene has CDR1 SGHTA and CDR2 FQGTGA. The CDR3 runs 12 residues. V was cut by 5 bases and J by 10 bases, with 14 bases left in between. CDR3 protein: CASSKDGEDQYF. The CDR3 DNA reads as TGTGCCAGCAGCAAAGACGGGGAGGACCAGTACTTC. The whole variable domain, remainder taken from reference TRBV7-3 and TRBJ2-5, is GAGVSQTPSNKVTEKGKYVELRCDPISGHTALYWYRQSLGQGPEFLIYFQGTGAADDSGLPNDRFFAVRPEGSVSTLKIQRTERGDSAVYLCASSKDGEDQYFGPGTRLLVL.

V gene TRBV5-4 combines with J gene TRBJ1-1; D gene ambiguous. The CDR3 is 14 amino acids. V lost 0 bases to trimming and J lost 1 base, with 7 bases between them. Germline loops: CDR1 SGHNT, CDR2 YYREEE (reference sequence). In DNA, the CDR3 is TGTGCCAGCAGCTTGGTGGGAGCGAACACTGAAGCTTTCTTT. It codes for CASSLVGANTEAFF.